What follows are 30 T cell receptor beta chains derived from one specimen sequenced in a study of blood T cells in healthy people across ages (dated by TCRdb to about 2015). Libraries were prepared through 5' RACE. Sequencing took place on an Illumina HiSeq 2500. A second roughly 7 to 11 cycle PCR used a sample-barcoded 5' primer and a J-beta primer mix. TCRdb reprocessed the public reads (quality trimming at Q25 with fastp, clone calling with MiXCR) and kept in-frame beta chains. Duplicate CDR3 protein sequences are folded into a single record with the most common DNA and genes. The sample profile shows hundreds of thousands of distinct CDR3 sequences; about 30% of them were found once. Of the sample, 15% is held by the ten largest clones. Sequenced sample: blood. These receptors came from a woman of 80 years or more in good health. Donor details come from another sample of the same person, matched by shared clones.

V gene TRBV7-8 combines with J gene TRBJ2-7, with TRBD2 matching 8 bases. Germline CDR1 is SGHVS and CDR2 is FQNEAQ. This CDR3 has 13 amino acids. V lost 8 bases and J lost 2; bases outside the gene matches: 5. For the CDR3, the DNA is TGTGCCAGCGTGAGGCGGGGGGCCTACGAGCAGTACTTC. Encoded protein: CASVRRGAYEQYF.

This clonotype was seen a handful of times. The chain has TRBV6-6 and TRBJ1-6, with a weak D call TRBD1 (6 bases). V was shortened by 10 bases and J by 10 bases, with 14 bases between the two germline ends. Germline CDR1 MNHNY, CDR2 SVGAGI (reference sequence). The CDR3 runs 12 residues. CDR3 nucleotide sequence: TGTGCCACCCACAGGGAGGCGTCACCCCTCCACTTT. Amino acids: CATHREASPLHF.

J is TRBJ2-7 and V is TRBV20-1; D might be TRBD2 (5 bases). V was trimmed by 3 bases and J by 0 bases, leaving 15 bases between them. Germline V lookup: CDR1 DFQATT, CDR2 SNEGSKA (reference sequence). CDR3 length: 15 residues. CDR3 loop: CSARMGREGSYEQYF. CDR3 nucleotide sequence: TGCAGTGCTAGGATGGGGAGAGAGGGCTCCTACGAGCAGTACTTC.

Note on this clonotype: This clone may be a read error of a much larger clone one base away. This chain uses TRBV6-2 or TRBV6-3 with TRBJ1-5, with TRBD1 as a possible D gene (5 bases). Germline V CDR1 and CDR2: MNHEY, SVGEGT. Trimming took 2 bases from V and 6 from J, leaving 11 bases between them. The CDR3 length is 14 residues. The CDR3 DNA sequence: TGTGCCAGCAGTTACGCCGGTCAGGGTCAGCCCCAGCATTTT. Translating it yields CASSYAGQGQPQHF.

This clonotype has just a few counts. The CDR3 sequence is CASSQQGPEAFF. DNA for the CDR3: TGTGCCAGCAGCCAACAGGGTCCTGAAGCTTTCTTT. The genes are TRBV3-1 and TRBJ1-1, with TRBD1 as a possible D gene (5 bases). Trimming cost V 2 bases and J 6 bases, with 7 bases left between them. This CDR3 spans 12 amino acids. The germline V gene has CDR1 LGHDT and CDR2 YNNKEL (reference sequence).

This clonotype showed up many times. The rearrangement links TRBV20-1 to TRBJ2-1; D perhaps matches TRBD1 (6 bases). The germline gives CDR1 DFQATT, CDR2 SNEGSKA (reference sequence). The CDR3 runs to 14 residues. V lost 3 bases, J lost 8 bases, and 17 bases lay in between. The DNA of the CDR3 is TGCAGTGCTAGGTCCATGAGGGGGATTGATGAGCAGTTCTTC. Its protein product is CSARSMRGIDEQFF.

This clonotype was recorded many times. The gene calls are TRBV10-3 and TRBJ2-3; 7 bases align to TRBD1. The CDR3 is made up of 12 amino acids. After removal of 11 bases from V and 9 bases from J, the junction contained 11 bases not matched to a gene. CDR1 is ENHRY and CDR2 is SYGVKD in the germline V gene. CDR3 sequence: CASKGQGETQYF. The CDR3 DNA reads as TGTGCCTCGAAAGGGCAGGGGGAAACGCAGTATTTT.

For the CDR3, the DNA is TGTGCCAGTACAGGGGGCGGTAATGAAAAACTGTTTTTT. Its protein is CASTGGGNEKLFF. J is TRBJ1-4 and V is TRBV28, with TRBD1 matching 9 bases. Trimming took 9 bases from V and 4 from J; bases not matched to a gene: 3. Per germline, CDR1 MDHEN and CDR2 SYDVKM. This CDR3 has 13 amino acids.

At least ten counts were recorded for this clonotype. The chain couples TRBV15 to TRBJ2-3; 10 bases agree with TRBD1. V shed 8 bases, J shed 2 bases, and the junction held 4 bases outside the gene matches. The CDR3 has 14 amino acids. Looked up from germline, CDR1 is LNHNV and CDR2 is YYDKDF (reference sequence). The CDR3 DNA reads TGTGCCACCCGACAGGGGGCGAACACAGATACGCAGTATTTT. It yields the protein CATRQGANTDTQYF.

This clonotype was seen more than once but under ten times. The gene calls are TRBV20-1 and TRBJ1-3, with TRBD1 identical over 7 bases. Trimming took 6 bases from V and 2 from J; bases not matched to a gene: 10. Germline V lookup: CDR1 DFQATT, CDR2 SNEGSKA (reference sequence). This CDR3 has 15 residues. CDR3 bases: TGCAGTGCCCTAGGGAACAGGGGACCTGGAAACACCATATATTTT. Amino acids: CSALGNRGPGNTIYF.

This clonotype was detected ten times or more. The V call is TRBV24-1, the J call TRBJ1-1; the D is unclear. Germline CDR1 KGHDR, CDR2 SFDVKD. V was cut by 2 bases and J by 10 bases, with 10 bases left in between. The CDR3 consists of 12 residues. CDR3 region: CATSDYPNRAFF. CDR3 in DNA: TGTGCCACCAGTGATTATCCGAACCGAGCTTTCTTT.

This clonotype was detected a few times. The rearrangement joins TRBV6-2 or TRBV6-3 to TRBJ1-1; D is perhaps TRBD1 (5 bases). The V gene lost 6 bases and the J gene lost 3 bases, with 11 bases spanning the gap. Per the germline V gene, CDR1 is MNHEY and CDR2 is SVGEGT. The CDR3 has 13 residues. CDR3 sequence reads: CASRRGRYTEAFF. DNA of the CDR3: TGTGCCAGCAGGAGGGGACGTTACACTGAAGCTTTCTTT.

This chain joins TRBV7-9 and TRBJ2-1; 7 bases line up with TRBD2. Looked up from germline, CDR1 is SEHNR and CDR2 is FQNEAQ (reference sequence). Germline trimming cut 0 bases from V and 0 bases from J; bases unmatched to any gene: 8. The CDR3 length is 18 residues. CDR3: CASSLASLAESSYNEQFF. CDR3 coding DNA: TGTGCCAGCAGCTTAGCGTCGCTAGCGGAAAGCTCCTACAATGAGCAGTTCTTC.

The chain recombines TRBV29-1 with TRBJ2-7; TRBD1 matches 10 bases. The V gene end was trimmed by 6 bases and the J gene end by 6 bases; junction bases not matched to a gene: 5. The CDR3 has 12 residues. In germline, CDR1 is SQVTM, CDR2 ANQGSEA. The CDR3 loop reads CSVRRDRGEQYF. CDR3 DNA: TGCAGCGTGCGTCGGGACAGGGGCGAGCAGTACTTC.

This clonotype was found a few times. This chain links TRBV9 with TRBJ1-5, with 7 bases fitting TRBD1. The CDR3 is made up of 15 amino acids. Germline assignment: CDR1 SGDLS and CDR2 YYNGEE. With 4 bases clipped from V and 6 bases from J, the junction kept 10 bases outside the gene matches. The DNA of the CDR3 is TGTGCCAGCAGCACTACAGGGGCAGCTTCTCAGCCCCAGCATTTT. Amino acids: CASSTTGAASQPQHF.

In its sample, this clonotype was seen a few times. This clone may be a read error of a much larger clone one base away. The rearrangement joins TRBV6-6 to TRBJ2-4; no clear D. CDR1 MNHNY and CDR2 SVGAGI come from the germline V gene (reference sequence). CDR3 length: 14 amino acids. The CDR3 protein is CASSYSNAKNIRYF. The CDR3 nucleotides are TGTGCCAGCAGTTACTCGAACGCCAAAAACATTCGGTACTTC.

This clonotype was detected only a few times. The chain recombines TRBV19 with TRBJ2-3; D is unclear. The CDR3 has 13 residues. The germline gives CDR1 LNHDA, CDR2 SQIVND (reference sequence). The ends were cut back, 7 bases at V and 1 base at J, with 9 bases in the middle. This CDR3 reads CASTATGTDTQYF. CDR3 DNA sequence: TGTGCCAGTACCGCGACGGGCACAGATACGCAGTATTTT.

The table lists this clonotype with a few counts. The rearrangement joins TRBV5-1 to TRBJ2-1; 7 bases agree with TRBD1. Germline CDR1 reads SGHRS; CDR2 reads YFSETQ. Losses at the gene ends were 4 bases for V and 2 bases for J; bases not matched to a gene: 9. The CDR3 has 16 residues. CDR3 bases: TGCGCCAGCAGCCCCAGGGGGAGCCAAACCTACAATGAGCAGTTCTTC. Its protein product is CASSPRGSQTYNEQFF.

This chain uses TRBV20-1 with TRBJ1-6; no definite D call. Looked up from germline, CDR1 is DFQATT and CDR2 is SNEGSKA (reference sequence). CDR3 length: 13 residues. The V end was cut by 0 bases, the J end by 5 bases, with 5 bases between. CDR3 in amino acids: CSARDNDNSPLHF. The CDR3 coding sequence is TGCAGTGCTAGAGATAACGATAATTCACCCCTCCACTTT.

This chain connects TRBV13 to TRBJ2-1, with 7 bases that match TRBD1. Near its end, the DNA agrees better with TRBJ2-7, so the J call may be wrong. CDR3 length: 15 residues. Germline CDR1 is PRHDT and CDR2 is FYEKMQ (reference sequence). CDR3 amino acids: CASSSYRGSYNEQYF. Written as DNA, the CDR3 is TGTGCCAGCAGCTCTTACAGGGGTTCCTACAATGAGCAGTACTTC.

This clonotype was seen ten or more times. The chain employs TRBV11-2 and TRBJ2-1; a possible D gene is TRBD1 (7 bases). The germline V and J ends were trimmed by 5 bases and 3 bases, with 14 bases remaining between them. Per the germline V gene, CDR1 is SGHAT and CDR2 is FQNNGV. The CDR3 has 15 residues. The CDR3 spells CASSLEGAVYNEQFF. The CDR3, as DNA: TGTGCCAGCAGCCTGGAGGGGGCCGTCTACAATGAGCAGTTCTTC.

This clonotype has ten or more counts. The V gene is TRBV3-1, the J gene TRBJ2-1; D is perhaps TRBD2 (5 bases). CDR1 is LGHDT and CDR2 is YNNKEL in the germline V gene (reference sequence). The CDR3 length is 13 residues. The V end lost 3 bases, the J end lost 7 bases, and 10 bases lay between the germline ends. The CDR3 nucleotides are TGTGCCAGCAGCCAGATGAGAGGGAATGAGCAGTTCTTC. It codes for CASSQMRGNEQFF.

The chain combines TRBV10-3 with TRBJ1-6; 9 nucleotides match TRBD1. CDR3 length: 13 residues. The trim removed 11 bases at V and 8 bases at J, leaving 7 bases unmatched. Germline lookup yields CDR1 ENHRY and CDR2 SYGVKD. Written as DNA, the CDR3 is TGTGCCGCCTCCGGGACAGGGCATTCACCCCTCCACTTT. Amino acids: CAASGTGHSPLHF.

This clonotype was detected ten times or more. This chain links TRBV25-1 with TRBJ2-7, with 10 positions matching TRBD1. After removal of 10 bases from V and 0 bases from J, the junction contained 12 bases not matched to a gene. The CDR3 runs to 16 residues. Germline assignment: CDR1 MGHDK and CDR2 SYGVNS. The CDR3 sequence: CATPGTGVVYSYEQYF. The DNA for the CDR3 is TGTGCCACCCCCGGGACAGGGGTGGTCTACTCCTACGAGCAGTACTTC.

This clonotype was counted only a few times. The rearrangement uses TRBV20-1 and TRBJ1-5; TRBD1 matches at 7 bases. CDR1 and CDR2 (germline): DFQATT, SNEGSKA (reference sequence). This CDR3 is built from 16 residues. V was clipped by 3 bases and J by 3 bases; unmatched bases: 11. This CDR3 is CSASRGVGQPNQPQHF. The DNA of the CDR3 is TGCAGTGCTAGTCGGGGGGTGGGACAGCCCAATCAGCCCCAGCATTTT.

The chain combines TRBV6-5 with TRBJ2-5, with D perhaps matching TRBD2 (5 bases). The DNA end lines up better with TRBJ2-7; the J call may be wrong. This CDR3 contains 18 residues. Per the germline V gene, CDR1 is MNHEY and CDR2 is SVGAGI. CDR3 DNA: TGTGCCAGCAGTTGGCCATCCCGGGAACCAAGGTCGGCAAACGAGCAGTACTTC. This encodes CASSWPSREPRSANEQYF.

This clonotype was observed many times. V and J are TRBV7-2 and TRBJ2-1, with unresolved D. The V gene lost 7 bases and the J gene lost 15 bases, with 16 bases spanning the gap. Germline V gene lookup returns CDR1 SGHTA and CDR2 FQGNSA. CDR3 size: 11 residues. CDR3 in DNA: TGTGCCAGCACGTCTTTTGCAATAACGTTCTTC. Its translation is CASTSFAITFF.

This clonotype was recorded at least ten times. This rearrangement joins TRBV12-3 or TRBV12-4 to TRBJ2-3, with D perhaps assigned TRBD1 or TRBD2 (6 bases each). The CDR3 extends over 15 amino acids. V was cut by 5 bases and J by 0 bases, with 12 bases left in between. The CDR3 bases are TGTGCCAGCAGTCTCGGGGGCTGGAGCACAGATACGCAGTATTTT. Its protein is CASSLGGWSTDTQYF.

As to this clonotype: A much larger clonotype is one base distant, so this may be a read error. The V gene is TRBV20-1, the J gene TRBJ1-5, with TRBD1 identical over 7 bases. The CDR3 has 16 amino acids. The V segment lost 7 bases and the J segment 5 bases; nucleotides outside the gene matches: 17. CDR1 is DFQATT and CDR2 is SNEGSKA in the germline V gene (reference sequence). DNA for the CDR3: TGCAGTGTTTTGGACCCGAGACAGGGCTTCTATCAGCCCCAGCATTTT. Translated: CSVLDPRQGFYQPQHF.

Points on this clonotype: A much larger clone lies a single base off, so this may be a read error. This chain links TRBV9 with TRBJ2-7; a weak D match, TRBD1 (6 bases). V lost 0 bases and J lost 9, with 13 bases in between. The CDR3 totals 13 residues. The V gene's germline CDR1 is SGDLS and CDR2 YYNGEE. The CDR3 nucleotides read TGTGCCAGCAGCGTAGTCCCAGGGGCCGGGCAGTACTTC. Residues: CASSVVPGAGQYF.